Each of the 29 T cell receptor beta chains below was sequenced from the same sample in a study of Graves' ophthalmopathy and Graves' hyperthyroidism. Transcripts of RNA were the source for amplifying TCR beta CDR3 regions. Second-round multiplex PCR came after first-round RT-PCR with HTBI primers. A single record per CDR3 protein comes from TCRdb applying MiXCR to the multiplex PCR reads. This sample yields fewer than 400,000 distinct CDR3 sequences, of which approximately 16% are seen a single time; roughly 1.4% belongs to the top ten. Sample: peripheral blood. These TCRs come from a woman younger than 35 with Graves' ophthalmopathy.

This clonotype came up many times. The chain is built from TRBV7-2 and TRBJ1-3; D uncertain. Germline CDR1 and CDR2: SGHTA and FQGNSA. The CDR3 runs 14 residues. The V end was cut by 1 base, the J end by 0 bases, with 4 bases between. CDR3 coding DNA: TGTGCCAGCAGCTTAGAGGTCTCTGGAAACACCATATATTTT. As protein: CASSLEVSGNTIYF.

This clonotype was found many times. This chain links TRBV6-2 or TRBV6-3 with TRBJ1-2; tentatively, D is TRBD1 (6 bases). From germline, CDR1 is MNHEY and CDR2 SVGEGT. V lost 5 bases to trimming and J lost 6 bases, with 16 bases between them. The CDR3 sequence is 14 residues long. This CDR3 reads CASSPLWSGDGYTF. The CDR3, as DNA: TGTGCCAGCAGTCCCCTTTGGTCAGGGGATGGCTACACCTTC.

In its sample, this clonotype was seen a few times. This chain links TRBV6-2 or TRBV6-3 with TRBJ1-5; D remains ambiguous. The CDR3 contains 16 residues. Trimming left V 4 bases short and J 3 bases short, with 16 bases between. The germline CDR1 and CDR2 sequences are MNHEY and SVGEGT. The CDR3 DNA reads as TGTGCCAGCAGTTTAGGTAAGGGAACACTCAATCAGCCCCAGCATTTT. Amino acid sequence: CASSLGKGTLNQPQHF.

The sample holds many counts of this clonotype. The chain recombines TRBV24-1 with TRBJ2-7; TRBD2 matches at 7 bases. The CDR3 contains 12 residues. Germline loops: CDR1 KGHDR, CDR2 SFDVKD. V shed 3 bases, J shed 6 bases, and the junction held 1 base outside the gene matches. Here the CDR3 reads CATSDRGVEQYF. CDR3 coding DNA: TGTGCCACCAGTGATCGGGGGGTCGAGCAGTACTTC.

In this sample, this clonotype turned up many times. CDR3: CASSPPGQINYGYTF. The CDR3 DNA sequence: TGTGCCAGCAGCCCCCCGGGACAGATTAACTATGGCTACACCTTC. V usage is TRBV3-1 and J usage is TRBJ1-2; TRBD1 matches at 7 bases. This CDR3 contains 15 residues. Germline assignment: CDR1 LGHDT and CDR2 YNNKEL (reference sequence). V lost 4 bases, J lost 1 base, and 6 bases stayed unmatched.

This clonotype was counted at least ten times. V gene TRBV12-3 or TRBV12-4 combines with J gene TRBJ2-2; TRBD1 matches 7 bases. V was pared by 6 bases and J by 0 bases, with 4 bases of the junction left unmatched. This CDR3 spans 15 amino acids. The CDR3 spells CASRRGGANTGELFF. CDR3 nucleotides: TGTGCCAGCAGGAGAGGGGGCGCGAACACCGGGGAGCTGTTTTTT.

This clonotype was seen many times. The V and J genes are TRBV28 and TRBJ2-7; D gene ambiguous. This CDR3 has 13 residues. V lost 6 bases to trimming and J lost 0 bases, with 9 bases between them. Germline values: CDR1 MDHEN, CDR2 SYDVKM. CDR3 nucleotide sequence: TGTGCCAGCAGCCCCCGGGCCTCCTACGAGCAGTACTTC. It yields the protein CASSPRASYEQYF.

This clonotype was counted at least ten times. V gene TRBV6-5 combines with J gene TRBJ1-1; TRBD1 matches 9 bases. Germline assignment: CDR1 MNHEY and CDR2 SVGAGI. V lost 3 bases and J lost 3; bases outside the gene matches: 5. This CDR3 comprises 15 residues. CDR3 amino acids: CASSYNRGPDTEAFF. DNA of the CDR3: TGTGCCAGCAGTTATAACAGGGGGCCAGACACTGAAGCTTTCTTT.

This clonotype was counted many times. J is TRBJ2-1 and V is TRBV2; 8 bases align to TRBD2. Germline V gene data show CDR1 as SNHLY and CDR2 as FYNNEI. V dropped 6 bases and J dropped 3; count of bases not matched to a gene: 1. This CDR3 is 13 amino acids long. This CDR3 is CASSGGVYNEQFF. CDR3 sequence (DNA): TGTGCCAGCAGCGGGGGGGTCTACAATGAGCAGTTCTTC. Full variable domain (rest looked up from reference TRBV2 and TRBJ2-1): EPEVTQTPSHQVTQMGQEVILRCVPISNHLYFYWYRQILGQKVEFLVSFYNNEISEKSEIFDDQFSVERPDGSNFTLKIRSTKLEDSAMYFCASSGGVYNEQFFGPGTRLTVL.

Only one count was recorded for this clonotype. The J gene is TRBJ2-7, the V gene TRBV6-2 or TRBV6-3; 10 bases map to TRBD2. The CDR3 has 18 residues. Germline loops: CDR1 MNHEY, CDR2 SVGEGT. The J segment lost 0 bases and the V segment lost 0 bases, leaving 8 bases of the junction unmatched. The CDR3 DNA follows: TGTGCCAGCAGTTACTCGTCTAGCGGGAGTAAGAGCTCCTACGAGCAGTACTTC. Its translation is CASSYSSSGSKSSYEQYF.

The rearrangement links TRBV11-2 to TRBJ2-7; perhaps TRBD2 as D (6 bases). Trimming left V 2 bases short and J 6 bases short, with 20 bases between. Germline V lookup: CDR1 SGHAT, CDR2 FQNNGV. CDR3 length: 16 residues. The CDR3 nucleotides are TGTGCCAGCAGCTTAAATCATAGGGACTTACGGGCCGAGCAGTACTTC. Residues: CASSLNHRDLRAEQYF. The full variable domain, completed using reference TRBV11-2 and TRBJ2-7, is EAGVAQSPRYKIIEKRQSVAFWCNPISGHATLYWYQQILGQGPKLLIQFQNNGVVDDSQLPKDRFSAERLKGVDSTLKIQPAKLEDSAVYLCASSLNHRDLRAEQYFGPGTRLTVT.

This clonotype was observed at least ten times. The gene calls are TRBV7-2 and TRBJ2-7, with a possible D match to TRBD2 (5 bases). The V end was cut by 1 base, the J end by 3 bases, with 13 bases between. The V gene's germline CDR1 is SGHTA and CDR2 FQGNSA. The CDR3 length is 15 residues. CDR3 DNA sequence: TGTGCCAGCAGCTTAGTTCCCGGGGTTTACTACGAGCAGTACTTC. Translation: CASSLVPGVYYEQYF.

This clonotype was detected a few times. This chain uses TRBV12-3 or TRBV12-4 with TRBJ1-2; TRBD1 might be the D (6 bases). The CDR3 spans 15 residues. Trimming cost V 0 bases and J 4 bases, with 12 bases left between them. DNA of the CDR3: TGTGCCAGCAGTTTAGCGGGGGGCTGGAGCTATGGCTACACCTTC. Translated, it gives CASSLAGGWSYGYTF.

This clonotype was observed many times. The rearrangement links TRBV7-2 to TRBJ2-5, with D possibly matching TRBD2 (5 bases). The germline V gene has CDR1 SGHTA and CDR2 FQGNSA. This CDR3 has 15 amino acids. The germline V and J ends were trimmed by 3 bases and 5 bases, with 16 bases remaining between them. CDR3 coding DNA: TGTGCCAGCAGCTTTGGCGGAAGCGCGGGCGAGACCCAGTACTTC. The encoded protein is CASSFGGSAGETQYF.

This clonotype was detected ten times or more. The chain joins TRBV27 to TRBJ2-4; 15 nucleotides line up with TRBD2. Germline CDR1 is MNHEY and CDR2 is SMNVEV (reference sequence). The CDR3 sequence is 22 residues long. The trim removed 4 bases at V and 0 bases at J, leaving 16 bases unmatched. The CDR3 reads CASSSKRRTSGGGRLAKNIQYF. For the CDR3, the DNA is TGTGCCAGCAGTTCCAAACGCCGGACTAGCGGGGGGGGACGTCTAGCCAAAAACATTCAGTACTTC.

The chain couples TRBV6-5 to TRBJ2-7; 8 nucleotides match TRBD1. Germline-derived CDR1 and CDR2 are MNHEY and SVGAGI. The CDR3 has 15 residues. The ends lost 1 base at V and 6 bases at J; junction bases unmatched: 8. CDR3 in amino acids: CASSYFGTGQGEQYF. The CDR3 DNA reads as TGTGCCAGCAGTTACTTTGGGACAGGACAGGGCGAGCAGTACTTC.

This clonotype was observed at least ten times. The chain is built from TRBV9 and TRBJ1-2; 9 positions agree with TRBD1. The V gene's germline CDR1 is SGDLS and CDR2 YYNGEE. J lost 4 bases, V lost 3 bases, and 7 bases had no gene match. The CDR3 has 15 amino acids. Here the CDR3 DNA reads TGTGCCAGCAGCGAATCCGGACAGGGGACCTATGGCTACACCTTC. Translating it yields CASSESGQGTYGYTF. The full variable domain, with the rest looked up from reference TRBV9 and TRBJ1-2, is DSGVTQTPKHLITATGQRVTLRCSPRSGDLSVYWYQQSLDQGLQFLIQYYNGEERAKGNILERFSAQQFPDLHSELNLSSLELGDSALYFCASSESGQGTYGYTFGSGTRLTVV.

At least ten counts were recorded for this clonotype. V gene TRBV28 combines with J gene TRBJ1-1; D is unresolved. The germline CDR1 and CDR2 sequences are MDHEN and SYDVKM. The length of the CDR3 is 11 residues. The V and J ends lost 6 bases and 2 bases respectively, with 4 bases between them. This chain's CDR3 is CASRFNTEAFF. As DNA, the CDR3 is TGTGCCAGCAGATTCAACACTGAAGCTTTCTTT.

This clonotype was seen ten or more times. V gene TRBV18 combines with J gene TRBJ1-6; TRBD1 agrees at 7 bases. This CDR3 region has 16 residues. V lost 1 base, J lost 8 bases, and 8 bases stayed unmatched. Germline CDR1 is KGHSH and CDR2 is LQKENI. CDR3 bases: TGTGCCAGCTCACCACGGGGGCGGCAGGGGGATTCACCCCTCCACTTT. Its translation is CASSPRGRQGDSPLHF.

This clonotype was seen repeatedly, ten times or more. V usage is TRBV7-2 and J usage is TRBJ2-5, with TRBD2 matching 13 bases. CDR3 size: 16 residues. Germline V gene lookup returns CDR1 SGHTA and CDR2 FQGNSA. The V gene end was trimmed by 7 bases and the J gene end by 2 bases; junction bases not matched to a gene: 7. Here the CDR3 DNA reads TGTGCCAGCACCTGGACTAGCGGGAGTTATCAAGAGACCCAGTACTTC. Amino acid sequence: CASTWTSGSYQETQYF.

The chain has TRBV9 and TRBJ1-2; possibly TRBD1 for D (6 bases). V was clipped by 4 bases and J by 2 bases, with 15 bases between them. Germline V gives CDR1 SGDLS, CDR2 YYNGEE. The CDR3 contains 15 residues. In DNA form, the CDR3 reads TGTGCCAGCAGCCGTGCGGGGACAACGAACTATGGCTACACCTTC. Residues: CASSRAGTTNYGYTF.

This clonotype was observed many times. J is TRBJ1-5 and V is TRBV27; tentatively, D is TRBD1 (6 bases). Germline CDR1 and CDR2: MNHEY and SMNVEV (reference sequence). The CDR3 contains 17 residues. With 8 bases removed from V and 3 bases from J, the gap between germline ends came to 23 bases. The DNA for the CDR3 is TGTGCCAGCCTCCCCTCGGTAGGGGGAGTGGACAATCAGCCCCAGCATTTT. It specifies CASLPSVGGVDNQPQHF.

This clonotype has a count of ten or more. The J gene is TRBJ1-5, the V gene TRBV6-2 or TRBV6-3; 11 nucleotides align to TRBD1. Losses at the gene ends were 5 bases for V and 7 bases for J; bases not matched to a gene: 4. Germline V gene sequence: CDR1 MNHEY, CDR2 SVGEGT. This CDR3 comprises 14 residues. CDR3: CASSGQGARQPQHF. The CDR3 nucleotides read TGTGCCAGCAGTGGACAGGGGGCAAGACAGCCCCAGCATTTT.

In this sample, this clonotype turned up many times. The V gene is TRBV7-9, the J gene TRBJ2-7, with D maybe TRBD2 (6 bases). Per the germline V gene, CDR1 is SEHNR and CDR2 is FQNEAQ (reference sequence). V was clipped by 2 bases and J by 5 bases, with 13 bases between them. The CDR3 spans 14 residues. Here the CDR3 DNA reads TGTGCCAGCAGCTTACCTTTGGGGGGAAACGAGCAGTACTTC. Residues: CASSLPLGGNEQYF.

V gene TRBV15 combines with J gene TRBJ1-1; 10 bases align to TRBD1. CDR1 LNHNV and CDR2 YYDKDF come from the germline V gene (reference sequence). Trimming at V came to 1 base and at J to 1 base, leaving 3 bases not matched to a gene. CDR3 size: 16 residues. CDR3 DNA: TGTGCCACCAGCAGAGCCGGGGACAGGGGGAACACTGAAGCTTTCTTT. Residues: CATSRAGDRGNTEAFF.

CDR3 DNA sequence: TGTGCCAGCAGCTTAATTATTAGCGGGGCCTACGAGCAGTACTTC. This translates into CASSLIISGAYEQYF. The rearrangement links TRBV7-2 to TRBJ2-7, with 8 bases lining up with TRBD2. Germline lookup yields CDR1 SGHTA and CDR2 FQGNSA. The trim removed 2 bases at V and 2 bases at J, leaving 5 bases unmatched. The CDR3 is 15 amino acids.

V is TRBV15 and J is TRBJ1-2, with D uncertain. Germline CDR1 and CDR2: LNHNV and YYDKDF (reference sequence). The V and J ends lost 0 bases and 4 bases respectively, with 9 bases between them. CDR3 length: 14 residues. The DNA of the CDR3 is TGTGCCACCAGCAGAGATCTCAGGCCCTATGGCTACACCTTC. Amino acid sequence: CATSRDLRPYGYTF.

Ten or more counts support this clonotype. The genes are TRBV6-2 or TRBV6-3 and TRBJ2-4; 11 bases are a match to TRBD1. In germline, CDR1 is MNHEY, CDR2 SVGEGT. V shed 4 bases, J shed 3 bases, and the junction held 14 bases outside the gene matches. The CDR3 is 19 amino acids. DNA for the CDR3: TGTGCCAGCAGTTTCGACCGGGACAGGGGGGATGGAGGCAAAAACATTCAGTACTTC. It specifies CASSFDRDRGDGGKNIQYF.

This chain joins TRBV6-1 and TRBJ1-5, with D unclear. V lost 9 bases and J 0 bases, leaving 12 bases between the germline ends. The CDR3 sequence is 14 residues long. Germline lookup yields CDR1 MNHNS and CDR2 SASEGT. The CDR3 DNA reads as TGTGCCAGTGGTGGGATTTATAGCAATCAGCCCCAGCATTTT. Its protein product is CASGGIYSNQPQHF.